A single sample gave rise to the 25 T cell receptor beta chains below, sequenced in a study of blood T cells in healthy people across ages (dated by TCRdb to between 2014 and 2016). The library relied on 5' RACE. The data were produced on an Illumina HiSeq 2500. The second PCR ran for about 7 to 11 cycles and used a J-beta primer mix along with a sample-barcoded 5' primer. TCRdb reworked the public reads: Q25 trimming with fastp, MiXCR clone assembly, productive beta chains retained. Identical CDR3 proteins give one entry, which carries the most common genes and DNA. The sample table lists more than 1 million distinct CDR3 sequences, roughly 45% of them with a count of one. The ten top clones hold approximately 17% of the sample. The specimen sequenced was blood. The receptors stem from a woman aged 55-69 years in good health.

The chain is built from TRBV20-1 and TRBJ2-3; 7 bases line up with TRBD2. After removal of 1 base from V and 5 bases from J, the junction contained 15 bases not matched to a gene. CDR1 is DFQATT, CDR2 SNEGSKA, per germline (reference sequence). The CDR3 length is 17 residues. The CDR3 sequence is CSARVGGKGTGLDTQYF. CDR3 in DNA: TGCAGTGCTAGAGTGGGGGGGAAGGGAACGGGTTTAGATACGCAGTATTTT.

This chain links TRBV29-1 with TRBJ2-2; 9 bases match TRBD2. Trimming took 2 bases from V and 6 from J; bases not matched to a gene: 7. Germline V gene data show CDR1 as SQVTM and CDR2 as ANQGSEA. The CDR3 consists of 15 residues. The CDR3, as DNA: TGCAGCGTTGAAATTGAGCAGCGGGAGGCCGGGGAGCTGTTTTTT. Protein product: CSVEIEQREAGELFF.

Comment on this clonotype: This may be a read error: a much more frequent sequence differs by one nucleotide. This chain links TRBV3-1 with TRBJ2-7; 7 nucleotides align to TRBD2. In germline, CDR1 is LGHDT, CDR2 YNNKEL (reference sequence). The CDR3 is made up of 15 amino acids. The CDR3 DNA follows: TGTGCCAGCAGCCTCCGACTAGCTGGTTCCTACGAGCGGTACTTC. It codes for CASSLRLAGSYERYF.

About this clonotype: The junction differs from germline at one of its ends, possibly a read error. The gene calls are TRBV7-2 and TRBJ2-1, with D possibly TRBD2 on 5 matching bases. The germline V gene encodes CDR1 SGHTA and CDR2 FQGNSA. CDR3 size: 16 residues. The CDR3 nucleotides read TGTGCCGGCAGCTTAGATGCGGGTAGCTCCTACAATGAGCAGTTCTTC. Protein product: CAGSLDAGSSYNEQFF.

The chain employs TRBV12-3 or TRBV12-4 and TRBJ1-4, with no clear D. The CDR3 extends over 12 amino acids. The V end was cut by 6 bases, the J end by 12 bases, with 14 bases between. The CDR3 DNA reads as TGTGCCAGCAGCACCAACGGCCCAGAACTGTTTTTT. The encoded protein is CASSTNGPELFF.

CDR3 sequence: CASSYDSTEQYF. In DNA, the CDR3 is TGCGCCAGCAGCTACGACAGCACAGAGCAGTACTTC. The V and J genes are TRBV5-1 and TRBJ2-7, with D tentatively TRBD1 (5 bases). In germline, CDR1 is SGHRS, CDR2 YFSETQ. CDR3 length: 12 amino acids. Trimming pared 3 bases from V and 7 bases from J, leaving 11 bases between.

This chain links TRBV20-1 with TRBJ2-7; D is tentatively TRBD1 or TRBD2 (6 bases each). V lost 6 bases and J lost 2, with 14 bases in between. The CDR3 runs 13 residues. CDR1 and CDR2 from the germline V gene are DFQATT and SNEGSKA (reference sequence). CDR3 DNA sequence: TGCAGTGCCCGAGGAGGGGGAACCTACGAGCAGTACTTC. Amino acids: CSARGGGTYEQYF.

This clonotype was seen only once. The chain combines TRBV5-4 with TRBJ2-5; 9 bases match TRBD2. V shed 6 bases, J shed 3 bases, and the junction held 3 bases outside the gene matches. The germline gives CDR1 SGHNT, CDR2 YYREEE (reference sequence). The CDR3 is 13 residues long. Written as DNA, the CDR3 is TGTGCCAGCAATATAGCGGGAGAAGAGACCCAGTACTTC. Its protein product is CASNIAGEETQYF.

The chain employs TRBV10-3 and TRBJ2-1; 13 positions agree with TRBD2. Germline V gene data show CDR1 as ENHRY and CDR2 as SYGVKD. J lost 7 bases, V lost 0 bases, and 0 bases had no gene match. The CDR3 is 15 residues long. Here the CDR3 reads CAISESLAGGNEQFF. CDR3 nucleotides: TGTGCCATCAGTGAGTCACTAGCGGGAGGGAATGAGCAGTTCTTC.

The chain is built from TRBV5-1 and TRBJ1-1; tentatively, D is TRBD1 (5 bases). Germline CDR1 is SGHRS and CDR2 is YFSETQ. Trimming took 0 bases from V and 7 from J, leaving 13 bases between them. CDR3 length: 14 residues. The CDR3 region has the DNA TGCGCCAGCAGCTTGGCTTCAGGTGGGGGTGAAGCTTTCTTT. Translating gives CASSLASGGGEAFF.

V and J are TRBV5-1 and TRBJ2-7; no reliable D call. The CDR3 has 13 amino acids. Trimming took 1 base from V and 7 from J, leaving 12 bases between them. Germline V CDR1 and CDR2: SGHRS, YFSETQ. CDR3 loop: CASSLRGAGEQYF. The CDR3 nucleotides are TGCGCCAGCAGCTTGCGTGGAGCCGGAGAGCAGTACTTC.

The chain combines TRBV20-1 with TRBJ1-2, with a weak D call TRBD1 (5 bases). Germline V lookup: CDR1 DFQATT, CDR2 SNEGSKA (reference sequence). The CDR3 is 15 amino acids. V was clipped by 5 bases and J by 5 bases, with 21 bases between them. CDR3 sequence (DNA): TGCAGTGCTGCCACGAGTGGGCTGGGGGATTATGGCTACACCTTC. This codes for CSAATSGLGDYGYTF.

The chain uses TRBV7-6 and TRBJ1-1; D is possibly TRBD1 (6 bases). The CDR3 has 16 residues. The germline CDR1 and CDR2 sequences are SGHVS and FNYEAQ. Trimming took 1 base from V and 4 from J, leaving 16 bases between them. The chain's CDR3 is CASSLVVGHSGTEAFF. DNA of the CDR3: TGTGCCAGCAGCTTAGTAGTGGGACATTCGGGCACTGAAGCTTTCTTT. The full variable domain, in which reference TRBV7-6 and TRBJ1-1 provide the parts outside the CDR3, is GAGVSQSPRYKVTKRGQDVALRCDPISGHVSLYWYRQALGQGPEFLTYFNYEAQQDKSGLPNDRFSAERPEGSISTLTIQRTEQRDSAMYRCASSLVVGHSGTEAFFGQGTRLTVV.

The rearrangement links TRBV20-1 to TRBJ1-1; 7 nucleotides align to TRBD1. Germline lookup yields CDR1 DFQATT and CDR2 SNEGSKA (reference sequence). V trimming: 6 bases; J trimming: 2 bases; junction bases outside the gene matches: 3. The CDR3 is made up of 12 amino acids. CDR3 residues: CSAWTGNTEAFF. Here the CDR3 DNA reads TGCAGTGCGTGGACAGGAAACACTGAAGCTTTCTTT.

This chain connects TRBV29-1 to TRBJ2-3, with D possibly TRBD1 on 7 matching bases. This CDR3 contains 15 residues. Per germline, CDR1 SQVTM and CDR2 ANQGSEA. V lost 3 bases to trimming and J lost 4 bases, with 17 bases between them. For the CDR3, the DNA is TGCAGCGTTGAGGCGGGGACAGAGGTTTCAGATACGCAGTATTTT. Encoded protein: CSVEAGTEVSDTQYF.

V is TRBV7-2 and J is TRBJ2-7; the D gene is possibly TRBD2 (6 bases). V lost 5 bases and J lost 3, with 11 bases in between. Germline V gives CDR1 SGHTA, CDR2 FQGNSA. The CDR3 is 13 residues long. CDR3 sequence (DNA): TGTGCCAGCAGCCCGGAGGGCCACTACGAGCAGTACTTC. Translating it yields CASSPEGHYEQYF.

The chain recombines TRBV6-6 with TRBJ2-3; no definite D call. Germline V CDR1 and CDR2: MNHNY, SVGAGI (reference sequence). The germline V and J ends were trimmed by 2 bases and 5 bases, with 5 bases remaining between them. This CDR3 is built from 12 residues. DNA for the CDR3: TGTGCCAGCAGTTACGCGGAAGATACGCAGTATTTT. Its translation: CASSYAEDTQYF.

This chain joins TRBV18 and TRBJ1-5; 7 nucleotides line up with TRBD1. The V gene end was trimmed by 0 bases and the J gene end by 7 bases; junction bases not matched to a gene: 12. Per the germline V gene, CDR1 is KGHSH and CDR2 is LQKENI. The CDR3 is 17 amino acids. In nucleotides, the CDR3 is TGTGCCAGCTCACCACCGAACGGACAGGCCGGGAGGCAGCCCCAGCATTTT. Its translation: CASSPPNGQAGRQPQHF.

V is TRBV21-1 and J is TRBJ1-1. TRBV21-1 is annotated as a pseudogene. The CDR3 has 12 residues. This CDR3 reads CASSKAFGEAFF. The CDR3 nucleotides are TGTGCCAGCAGCAAAGCTTTCGGTGAAGCTTTCTTT.

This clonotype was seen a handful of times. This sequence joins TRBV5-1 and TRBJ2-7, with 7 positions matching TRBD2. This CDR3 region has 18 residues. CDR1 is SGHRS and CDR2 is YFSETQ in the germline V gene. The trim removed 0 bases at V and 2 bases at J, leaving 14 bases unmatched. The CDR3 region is CASSLARIGGSRAYEQYF. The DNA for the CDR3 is TGCGCCAGCAGCTTGGCCCGGATAGGCGGGAGTAGGGCCTACGAGCAGTACTTC.

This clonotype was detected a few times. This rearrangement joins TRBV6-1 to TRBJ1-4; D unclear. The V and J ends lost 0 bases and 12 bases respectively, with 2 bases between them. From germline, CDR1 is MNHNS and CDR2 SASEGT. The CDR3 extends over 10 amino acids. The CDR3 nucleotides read TGTGCCAGCAGTGAAGCCCAACTGTTTTTT. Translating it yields CASSEAQLFF.

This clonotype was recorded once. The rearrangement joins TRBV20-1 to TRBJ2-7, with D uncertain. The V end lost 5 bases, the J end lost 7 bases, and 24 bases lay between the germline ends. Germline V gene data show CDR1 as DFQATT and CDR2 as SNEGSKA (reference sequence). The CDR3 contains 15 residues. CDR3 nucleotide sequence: TGCAGTGCTGGGCCTATGAGCCGTTGGTCTAATGAGCAGTACTTC. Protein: CSAGPMSRWSNEQYF.

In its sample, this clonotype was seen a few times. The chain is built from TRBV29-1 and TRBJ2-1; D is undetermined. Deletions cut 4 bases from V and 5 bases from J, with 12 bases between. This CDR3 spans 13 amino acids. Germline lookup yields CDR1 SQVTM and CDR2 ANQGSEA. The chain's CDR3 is CSVASTTNNEQFF. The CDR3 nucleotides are TGCAGCGTTGCCTCAACAACTAACAATGAGCAGTTCTTC.

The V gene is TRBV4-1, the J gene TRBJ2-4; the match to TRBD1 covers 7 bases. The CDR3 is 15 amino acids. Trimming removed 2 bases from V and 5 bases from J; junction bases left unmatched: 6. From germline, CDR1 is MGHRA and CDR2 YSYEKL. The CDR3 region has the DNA TGCGCCAGCAGCCAACCTAGACAGGGTGAAAACATTCAGTACTTC. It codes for CASSQPRQGENIQYF.

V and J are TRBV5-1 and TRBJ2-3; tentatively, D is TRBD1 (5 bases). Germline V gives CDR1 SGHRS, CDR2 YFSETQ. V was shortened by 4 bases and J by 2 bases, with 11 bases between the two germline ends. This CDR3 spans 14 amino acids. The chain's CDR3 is CASSIGHTTDTQYF. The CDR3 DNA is TGCGCCAGCAGCATCGGACATACCACAGATACGCAGTATTTT.